These 24 T cell receptor beta chains came from one sample sequenced in a study of identical twins. TCRdb re-derived calls from the 5' RACE reads in MiXCR, one entry per CDR3 protein. The data hold a few hundred thousand distinct CDR3 sequences, with around 12% observed a single time. This same sample was also part of a study on yellow fever vaccine responses in identical twins.

The specimen sequenced was CD8+ T cells sorted from blood. These receptors were obtained from a young woman in good health.

This clonotype was seen a few times. The genes are TRBV4-1 and TRBJ1-2; tentatively, D is TRBD1 (5 bases). Germline V gene sequence: CDR1 MGHRA, CDR2 YSYEKL. V was trimmed by 1 base and J by 5 bases, leaving 11 bases between them. CDR3 length: 14 amino acids. The CDR3: CASSQAGLGYGYTF. As DNA, the CDR3 is TGCGCCAGCAGCCAAGCGGGGCTTGGGTATGGCTACACCTTC.

The chain recombines TRBV6-1 with TRBJ2-1, with 8 bases that match TRBD2. The CDR3 consists of 15 residues. The junction had 7 bases not matched to a gene; V was cut back by 5 bases and J by 4 bases. Per germline, CDR1 MNHNS and CDR2 SASEGT. DNA for the CDR3: TGTGCCAGCAGTACATTCAGCGGGGGTTACAATGAGCAGTTCTTC. Translating gives CASSTFSGGYNEQFF.

This clonotype has just a few counts. This chain joins TRBV4-1 and TRBJ2-5; TRBD1 aligns across 7 bases. This CDR3 is 16 amino acids long. Germline trimming cut 1 base from V and 0 bases from J; bases unmatched to any gene: 5. Germline CDR1 and CDR2: MGHRA and YSYEKL. As DNA, the CDR3 is TGCGCCAGCAGCCAAGGACAGGGATCGTACCAAGAGACCCAGTACTTC. Amino acid sequence: CASSQGQGSYQETQYF.

V and J are TRBV7-8 and TRBJ1-4; D is perhaps TRBD1 (6 bases). CDR1 and CDR2 from the germline V gene are SGHVS and FQNEAQ. This CDR3 spans 16 amino acids. The germline V and J ends were trimmed by 1 base and 2 bases, with 11 bases remaining between them. The CDR3 protein is CASSLESGVTNEKLFF. For the CDR3, the DNA is TGTGCCAGCAGCTTAGAGTCAGGGGTCACTAATGAAAAACTGTTTTTT.

The chain couples TRBV6-1 to TRBJ2-5, with 13 positions matching TRBD2. Trimming took 6 bases from V and 5 from J; bases not matched to a gene: 9. Per germline, CDR1 MNHNS and CDR2 SASEGT. The CDR3 has 16 amino acids. CDR3 in amino acids: CASRTGLAGDMETQYF. In DNA, the CDR3 is TGTGCCAGCAGGACCGGACTAGCGGGAGATATGGAGACCCAGTACTTC.

This clonotype turned up a few times. The rearrangement joins TRBV6-1 to TRBJ2-7; 13 bases line up with TRBD2. Looked up from germline, CDR1 is MNHNS and CDR2 is SASEGT. The CDR3 length is 15 residues. J was trimmed by 5 bases and V by 5 bases; bases with no gene match: 6. The CDR3 region is CASSLTSGRYDEQYF. In DNA, the CDR3 is TGTGCCAGCAGTCTGACTAGCGGGAGGTACGACGAGCAGTACTTC.

This clonotype was detected a few times. V and J are TRBV9 and TRBJ1-6; unclear D gene. The V gene's germline CDR1 is SGDLS and CDR2 YYNGEE. The length of the CDR3 is 13 residues. The V gene lost 3 bases and the J gene lost 9 bases, with 10 bases spanning the gap. The CDR3 DNA reads TGTGCCAGCAGCGAGGAGATAACTTCACCCCTCCACTTT. Its protein is CASSEEITSPLHF.

In this sample, this clonotype turned up many times. The chain recombines TRBV20-1 with TRBJ2-1; TRBD2 matches at 9 bases. Germline CDR1 DFQATT, CDR2 SNEGSKA (reference sequence). The ends lost 0 bases at V and 2 bases at J; junction bases unmatched: 14. This CDR3 has 19 residues. The CDR3 protein is CSARDRLGGGAVPYNEQFF. For the CDR3, the DNA is TGCAGTGCTAGAGATCGTTTGGGCGGGGGGGCCGTCCCCTACAATGAGCAGTTCTTC.

This clonotype showed up just a few times. V is TRBV29-1 and J is TRBJ2-1; D is possibly TRBD2 (5 bases). V dropped 1 base and J dropped 10 bases, with 11 bases sitting between them. Germline CDR1 and CDR2: SQVTM and ANQGSEA. The length of the CDR3 is 12 residues. CDR3 bases: TGCAGCGTTGAAGGGAGGAGAAGGGAGCAGTTCTTC. Its translation: CSVEGRRREQFF.

The rearrangement uses TRBV27 and TRBJ2-1; 9 bases match TRBD2. The CDR3 is 19 residues long. Per germline, CDR1 MNHEY and CDR2 SMNVEV (reference sequence). The ends lost 4 bases at V and 2 bases at J; junction bases unmatched: 15. CDR3 residues: CASSWLSAGGKGPYNEQFF. CDR3 in DNA: TGTGCCAGCAGTTGGTTATCGGCGGGGGGGAAGGGGCCCTACAATGAGCAGTTCTTC.

The rearrangement joins TRBV7-9 to TRBJ2-5, with a weak D call TRBD2 (5 bases). V lost 0 bases and J lost 2, with 10 bases in between. The CDR3 sequence is 15 residues long. Germline V CDR1 and CDR2: SEHNR, FQNEAQ (reference sequence). The CDR3 region has the DNA TGTGCCAGCAGCTTAGCCGCCCGGGGACAAGAGACCCAGTACTTC. This codes for CASSLAARGQETQYF.

The chain combines TRBV10-2 with TRBJ2-1; D possibly corresponds to TRBD2 (5 bases). The CDR3 totals 11 residues. Trimming pared 2 bases from V and 10 bases from J, leaving 6 bases between. Germline assignment: CDR1 WSHSY and CDR2 SAAADI. CDR3: CASSETGEQFF. The CDR3 DNA sequence: TGCGCCAGCAGTGAGACGGGAGAGCAGTTCTTC.

The rearrangement links TRBV10-1 to TRBJ2-1; D unresolved. The V end was cut by 2 bases, the J end by 2 bases, with 13 bases between. Germline V gives CDR1 WNHNN, CDR2 SYGVQD (reference sequence). This CDR3 contains 16 residues. This CDR3 reads CASSEIMDPTYNEQFF. CDR3 coding DNA: TGCGCCAGCAGTGAGATTATGGATCCGACCTACAATGAGCAGTTCTTC.

The sample holds a few counts of this clonotype. This sequence joins TRBV19 and TRBJ2-1; D might be TRBD2 (5 bases). This CDR3 is 11 amino acids long. CDR1 is LNHDA, CDR2 SQIVND, per germline (reference sequence). V was clipped by 1 base and J by 10 bases, with 5 bases between them. This CDR3 is CASSIGGEQFF. The CDR3 bases are TGTGCCAGTAGTATAGGAGGGGAGCAGTTCTTC.

J is TRBJ2-1 and V is TRBV10-1, with D perhaps given as TRBD1 or TRBD2 (5 bases each). The CDR3 loop spans 12 amino acids. Germline CDR1 and CDR2: WNHNN and SYGVQD (reference sequence). Trimming removed 4 bases from V and 11 bases from J, with 12 bases in between. The CDR3 nucleotides are TGCGCCAGCAGTGGGGGCGGACTGAAGCAGTTCTTC. It encodes CASSGGGLKQFF.

The rearrangement uses TRBV29-1 and TRBJ2-3; 7 bases are shared with TRBD1. The CDR3 spans 14 residues. CDR1 and CDR2 from the germline V gene are SQVTM and ANQGSEA. V lost 7 bases, J lost 3 bases, and 10 bases stayed unmatched. The CDR3 nucleotides are TGCAGCGCGTACAGGGGTCTGGGGACAGATACGCAGTATTTT. Its protein product is CSAYRGLGTDTQYF.

This clonotype was picked up many times. The chain is built from TRBV5-1 and TRBJ2-1; 13 bases are a match to TRBD2. There are 21 residues in the CDR3. Germline-derived CDR1 and CDR2 are SGHRS and YFSETQ. V lost 5 bases and J lost 5; bases outside the gene matches: 22. The DNA for the CDR3 is TGCGCCAGCAGACCGGGACTAGCGGGGAGTCTCGTCGCAACAACAGACAATGAGCAGTTCTTC. The encoded protein is CASRPGLAGSLVATTDNEQFF.

This clonotype was recorded a few times. This chain connects TRBV7-9 to TRBJ2-5; possible D gene TRBD2, 6 bases. The V gene lost 5 bases and the J gene lost 0 bases, with 16 bases spanning the gap. The germline V gene encodes CDR1 SEHNR and CDR2 FQNEAQ (reference sequence). The CDR3 runs to 16 residues. The CDR3 region is CASSPRREGYQETQYF. The CDR3 DNA follows: TGTGCCAGCAGCCCACGGAGGGAAGGGTACCAAGAGACCCAGTACTTC. The whole variable domain, remainder taken from reference TRBV7-9 and TRBJ2-5, is DTGVSQNPRHKITKRGQNVTFRCDPISEHNRLYWYRQTLGQGPEFLTYFQNEAQLEKSRLLSDRFSAERPKGSFSTLEIQRTEQGDSAMYLCASSPRREGYQETQYFGPGTRLLVL.

The chain carries TRBV5-5 and TRBJ2-7, with TRBD1 matching 7 bases. V was pared by 1 base and J by 3 bases, with 4 bases of the junction left unmatched. Germline lookup yields CDR1 SGHKS and CDR2 YYEKEE (reference sequence). The CDR3 runs to 14 residues. CDR3 sequence reads: CASSLWDSFYEQYF. The CDR3 DNA reads as TGTGCCAGCAGCTTGTGGGACAGCTTCTACGAGCAGTACTTC. The entire variable domain, with the rest obtained from reference TRBV5-5 and TRBJ2-7, is as follows: DAGVTQSPTHLIKTRGQQVTLRCSPISGHKSVSWYQQVLGQGPQFIFQYYEKEERGRGNFPDRFSARQFPNYSSELNVNALLLGDSALYLCASSLWDSFYEQYFGPGTRLTVT.

The rearrangement uses TRBV6-2 or TRBV6-3 and TRBJ2-3; D may correspond to TRBD1 or TRBD2 (5 bases each). The V gene's germline CDR1 is MNHEY and CDR2 SVGEGT. V was clipped by 2 bases and J by 0 bases, with 9 bases between them. This CDR3 region has 15 residues. The DNA of the CDR3 is TGTGCCAGCAGTTACGGGGGTTCTAGCACAGATACGCAGTATTTT. It is translated as CASSYGGSSTDTQYF.

This clonotype was seen more than once but under ten times. One end of the junction is discordant with germline, which a read error may explain. This rearrangement joins TRBV20-1 to TRBJ2-7, with D hard to call. Germline V CDR1 and CDR2: DFQATT, SNEGSKA (reference sequence). The length of the CDR3 is 11 residues. In DNA, the CDR3 is TGCAGTGCTCGAGATAGCCACGAGCAGTACTTC. This encodes CSARDSHEQYF.

The J gene is TRBJ1-5, the V gene TRBV2; D call uncertain. CDR1 is SNHLY, CDR2 FYNNEI, per germline. Trimming cost V 7 bases and J 4 bases, with 5 bases left between them. The CDR3 has 11 amino acids. Here the CDR3 DNA reads TGTGCCAGCATTCTTAATCAGCCCCAGCATTTT. It yields the protein CASILNQPQHF.

The J gene is TRBJ2-1, the V gene TRBV9; D possibly corresponds to TRBD2 (6 bases). CDR1 is SGDLS and CDR2 is YYNGEE in the germline V gene. V was trimmed by 3 bases and J by 4 bases, leaving 14 bases between them. This CDR3 spans 15 amino acids. CDR3 in DNA: TGTGCCAGCAGCGCCGGGAGTCCTTTATACAATGAGCAGTTCTTC. Translation: CASSAGSPLYNEQFF. Based on the CDR3 plus reference TRBV9 and TRBJ2-1, the full variable domain is DSGVTQTPKHLITATGQRVTLRCSPRSGDLSVYWYQQSLDQGLQFLIQYYNGEERAKGNILERFSAQQFPDLHSELNLSSLELGDSALYFCASSAGSPLYNEQFFGPGTRLTVL.

The chain recombines TRBV12-3 or TRBV12-4 with TRBJ1-2, with D perhaps matching TRBD1 (6 bases). Trimming cost V 3 bases and J 4 bases, with 9 bases left between them. The CDR3 runs to 13 residues. CDR3 sequence: CASSFSTGYGYTF. The CDR3 DNA reads as TGTGCCAGCAGTTTCTCGACAGGCTATGGCTACACCTTC.